These T cell receptor beta chains were read from a single sample in a study of blood T cell repertoires in COVID-19. Method: immunoSEQ multiplex PCR; TCRdb's copy keeps in-frame clones and lacks some. The sample carries roughly 420,000 clones, 85% to 90% recorded once. Sequencing used PBMCs or T cells enriched from blood (not recorded which). These receptors all come from a woman aged 25 to 39 with acute COVID-19. The CDR3 runs from the conserved cysteine through the conserved F or W. D genes are given only for firm matches. Some rows have no size entry. The others give once, few or many, or a class for an expanded clone.

j_gene: TRBJ1-1
d_gene: .
abundance: .
v_gene: TRBV4-3
CDR3nt: TGCGCCAGCAGCCAAGTGCCAGGTAGTACTGAAGCTTTCTTT
CDR3aa: CASSQVPGSTEAFF

j_gene: TRBJ1-2
d_gene: .
abundance: .
v_gene: TRBV4-1
CDR3nt: TGCGCCAGCAGCCAAGAGGAGGGGAACTATGGCTACACCTTC
CDR3aa: CASSQEEGNYGYTF

j_gene: TRBJ1-5
d_gene: .
abundance: .
v_gene: TRBV2
CDR3nt: TGTGCCAGCAGTGAAGAGCCCAATCAGCCCCAGCATTTT
CDR3aa: CASSEEPNQPQHF

j_gene: TRBJ1-1
d_gene: TRBD1
abundance: few
v_gene: TRBV5-1
CDR3nt: TGCGCCAGCAGCCCTGCGGGAACAGGGGTGGGCACTGAAGCTTTCTTT
CDR3aa: CASSPAGTGVGTEAFF

j_gene: TRBJ2-3
d_gene: .
abundance: .
v_gene: TRBV5-1
CDR3nt: TGCGCCAGCAGCTTGTTCGGGGGGCGGAGCACAGATACGCAGTATTTT
CDR3aa: CASSLFGGRSTDTQYF

j_gene: TRBJ1-6
d_gene: .
abundance: .
v_gene: TRBV27
CDR3nt: TGTGCCAGCAGTTTCCCAGGGCAGAATTCACCCCTCCACTTT
CDR3aa: CASSFPGQNSPLHF

j_gene: TRBJ1-1
d_gene: TRBD1
abundance: .
v_gene: TRBV6-5
CDR3nt: TGTGCCAGCAGTTACGACGGGACAGGGGCAGCTGAAGCTTTCTTT
CDR3aa: CASSYDGTGAAEAFF

j_gene: TRBJ1-1
d_gene: TRBD1
abundance: .
v_gene: TRBV2
CDR3nt: TGTGCCAGCGCGAACAGGGGTTTGAACACTGAAGCTTTCTTT
CDR3aa: CASANRGLNTEAFF

j_gene: TRBJ2-2
d_gene: .
abundance: .
v_gene: TRBV13
CDR3nt: TGTGCCAGCAGCCACATACAGGGCACCGGGGAGCTGTTTTTT
CDR3aa: CASSHIQGTGELFF

j_gene: TRBJ2-7
d_gene: TRBD2
abundance: .
v_gene: TRBV6-5
CDR3nt: TGTGCCAGCACGGGAGGGGCCCCCTACGAGCAGTACTTC
CDR3aa: CASTGGAPYEQYF

j_gene: TRBJ2-1
d_gene: TRBD1
abundance: .
v_gene: TRBV7-9
CDR3nt: TGTGCCAGCAGCTTAGAGGGGGCAGATGAGCAGTTCTTC
CDR3aa: CASSLEGADEQFF

j_gene: TRBJ1-2
d_gene: TRBD1
abundance: .
v_gene: TRBV7-8
CDR3nt: TGTGCCAGCAGCTTAGCCGGGACAGACAACTATGGCTACACCTTC
CDR3aa: CASSLAGTDNYGYTF

j_gene: TRBJ1-2
d_gene: .
abundance: .
v_gene: TRBV3-1/TRBV3-2
CDR3nt: TGTGCCAGCAGCCCAACTTCCGGAGGCCATGGCTACACCTTC
CDR3aa: CASSPTSGGHGYTF

j_gene: TRBJ1-5
d_gene: .
abundance: .
v_gene: TRBV6-5
CDR3nt: TGTGCCACTCGGGTAGACAGAAGTCAGCCCCAGCATTTT
CDR3aa: CATRVDRSQPQHF

j_gene: TRBJ1-4
d_gene: .
abundance: .
v_gene: TRBV2
CDR3nt: TGTGCCAGCCTACAGGGTTTGGGTGAAAAACTGTTTTTT
CDR3aa: CASLQGLGEKLFF

j_gene: TRBJ1-5
d_gene: .
abundance: .
v_gene: TRBV21-1
CDR3nt: TGTGCCAGCAGCTCCCGGGACAAGGCAGGTCGGGTCAATCAGCCCCAGCATTTT
CDR3aa: CASSSRDKAGRVNQPQHF

j_gene: TRBJ1-2
d_gene: TRBD1
abundance: .
v_gene: TRBV2
CDR3nt: TGTGCCAGCAGAAAAGGGACAGCGGACCCTTATGGCTACACCTTC
CDR3aa: CASRKGTADPYGYTF

j_gene: TRBJ1-2
d_gene: TRBD1
abundance: .
v_gene: TRBV29-1
CDR3nt: TGCAGCGTCGAACAGGGGAGCTATGGCTACACCTTC
CDR3aa: CSVEQGSYGYTF

j_gene: TRBJ1-6
d_gene: TRBD1
abundance: .
v_gene: TRBV6-5
CDR3nt: TGTGCCAGCAGTAGATCGGACAGGGCCCAATCACCCCTCCACTTT
CDR3aa: CASSRSDRAQSPLHF

j_gene: TRBJ1-1
d_gene: TRBD1
abundance: once
v_gene: TRBV19
CDR3nt: TGTGCCAGTAGCATGTTACAACAGGGGAAAACTGAAGCTTTCTTT
CDR3aa: CASSMLQQGKTEAFF

j_gene: TRBJ1-2
d_gene: TRBD1
abundance: .
v_gene: TRBV5-6
CDR3nt: TGTGCCAGCAGCCTTGCCGGGACAGGGGGCCTCTATGGCTACACCTTC
CDR3aa: CASSLAGTGGLYGYTF

j_gene: TRBJ2-4
d_gene: .
abundance: .
v_gene: TRBV3-1/TRBV3-2
CDR3nt: TGTGCCAGCAGCCAAGAGGGTGGAGGGGTCGGAAACATTCAGTACTTC
CDR3aa: CASSQEGGGVGNIQYF

j_gene: TRBJ1-2
d_gene: .
abundance: .
v_gene: TRBV5-6
CDR3nt: TGTGCCAGCAGCTTTAAATCCCAGGGAGGTCGGGGCTACACCTTC
CDR3aa: CASSFKSQGGRGYTF

j_gene: TRBJ1-1
d_gene: .
abundance: .
v_gene: TRBV10-2
CDR3nt: TGCGCCAGCAGACCCACCCGAAGACAGCTGAACACTGAAGCTTTCTTT
CDR3aa: CASRPTRRQLNTEAFF

j_gene: TRBJ2-3
d_gene: .
abundance: .
v_gene: TRBV7-3
CDR3nt: TGTGCCAGCGGGCGACGTTGGCAGGGTGAGGGCACAGATACGCAGTATTTT
CDR3aa: CASGRRWQGEGTDTQYF

j_gene: TRBJ1-5
d_gene: .
abundance: .
v_gene: TRBV20-1
CDR3nt: TGCAGTGCTAGTGGCACAGGGTATAATCAGCCCCAGCATTTT
CDR3aa: CSASGTGYNQPQHF

j_gene: TRBJ2-1
d_gene: TRBD2
abundance: .
v_gene: TRBV5-1
CDR3nt: TGCGCCAGCAGACCCGGGACTAGCGGGGGGGCGCATGAGCAGTTCTTC
CDR3aa: CASRPGTSGGAHEQFF

j_gene: TRBJ1-6
d_gene: .
abundance: .
v_gene: TRBV21-1
CDR3nt: TGTGCCAGCAGCTCCAAGAGACAGGGGGCTCCGTCATTGCCACCCCTCCACTTT
CDR3aa: CASSSKRQGAPSLPPLHF

j_gene: TRBJ2-3
d_gene: .
abundance: .
v_gene: TRBV5-1
CDR3nt: TGCGCCAGCAGCCCTAATTCGGATACGCAGTATTTT
CDR3aa: CASSPNSDTQYF

j_gene: TRBJ2-2
d_gene: .
abundance: .
v_gene: TRBV10-1
CDR3nt: TGCGCCAGCAGTGAGACGTTGAGGGGGGGCCCCGGGGAGCTGTTTTTT
CDR3aa: CASSETLRGGPGELFF

j_gene: TRBJ1-1
d_gene: .
abundance: .
v_gene: TRBV3-1/TRBV3-2
CDR3nt: TGTGCCAGCAGCCAAGTCGGGGTTAGTGAAGCTTTCTTT
CDR3aa: CASSQVGVSEAFF

j_gene: TRBJ2-7
d_gene: .
abundance: once
v_gene: TRBV6-5
CDR3nt: TGTGCCAGCAGTCGACAGGAGACCTACGAGCAGTACTTC
CDR3aa: CASSRQETYEQYF

j_gene: TRBJ2-1
d_gene: TRBD2
abundance: .
v_gene: TRBV10-1
CDR3nt: TGCGCCAGCAGTGGGTGGGGGGGATTAGATGAGCAGTTCTTC
CDR3aa: CASSGWGGLDEQFF

j_gene: TRBJ2-1
d_gene: .
abundance: .
v_gene: TRBV7-3
CDR3nt: TGTGCCAGCAGCCCCCGACTAGGAGAGGTGGGTGAGCAGTTCTTC
CDR3aa: CASSPRLGEVGEQFF

j_gene: TRBJ2-1
d_gene: .
abundance: .
v_gene: TRBV15
CDR3nt: TGTGCCACCAGCAGAGATCGTGACAGCCGGAATGAGCAGTTCTTC
CDR3aa: CATSRDRDSRNEQFF

j_gene: TRBJ1-3
d_gene: .
abundance: .
v_gene: TRBV7-2
CDR3nt: TGTGCCAGCAGCTTCGAGGGAGACTCTGGAAACACCATATATTTT
CDR3aa: CASSFEGDSGNTIYF

j_gene: TRBJ2-3
d_gene: .
abundance: once
v_gene: TRBV5-1
CDR3nt: TGCGCCAGCAGCTTGCAGGGCGGGGGCACAGATACGCAGTATTTT
CDR3aa: CASSLQGGGTDTQYF

j_gene: TRBJ2-7
d_gene: .
abundance: .
v_gene: TRBV19
CDR3nt: TGTGCCAGTAGTATGCGGGCAGCGACGCCCTACGAGCAGTACTTC
CDR3aa: CASSMRAATPYEQYF

j_gene: TRBJ1-2
d_gene: .
abundance: .
v_gene: TRBV2
CDR3nt: TGTGCCAGCATTCCCCAGGTGAATAACTATGGCTACACCTTC
CDR3aa: CASIPQVNNYGYTF

j_gene: TRBJ2-3
d_gene: .
abundance: .
v_gene: TRBV19
CDR3nt: TGTGCCAGTAGTATGGAGTCCACAGATACGCAGTATTTT
CDR3aa: CASSMESTDTQYF

j_gene: TRBJ2-1
d_gene: TRBD2
abundance: once
v_gene: TRBV5-1
CDR3nt: TGCGCCAGCAGCTTCGCTAGCGGGGTCTACAATGAGCAGTTCTTC
CDR3aa: CASSFASGVYNEQFF

j_gene: TRBJ2-3
d_gene: TRBD1
abundance: .
v_gene: TRBV2
CDR3nt: TGTGCCAGCAGGAGGGACAGGGGGCGCCCAGATACGCAGTATTTT
CDR3aa: CASRRDRGRPDTQYF

j_gene: TRBJ1-1
d_gene: TRBD1
abundance: .
v_gene: TRBV9
CDR3nt: TGTGCCAGCACCAGAACAGGGGTTATGAACACTGAAGCTTTCTTT
CDR3aa: CASTRTGVMNTEAFF

j_gene: TRBJ2-5
d_gene: TRBD1
abundance: .
v_gene: TRBV29-1
CDR3nt: TGCAGCGACTTCGGGACAGAAGAGACCCAGTACTTC
CDR3aa: CSDFGTEETQYF

j_gene: TRBJ1-4
d_gene: TRBD1
abundance: .
v_gene: TRBV2
CDR3nt: TGTGCCAGCAGAAAGGGGGCCTCTAATGAAAAACTGTTTTTT
CDR3aa: CASRKGASNEKLFF

j_gene: TRBJ2-3
d_gene: TRBD2
abundance: .
v_gene: TRBV7-9
CDR3nt: TGTGCCAGCATTGGGACTAGCGGGGCAGATACGCAGTATTTT
CDR3aa: CASIGTSGADTQYF

j_gene: TRBJ1-1
d_gene: .
abundance: .
v_gene: TRBV11-2
CDR3nt: TGTGCCAGCAGCTTACAACAGGAAACTGAAGCTTTCTTT
CDR3aa: CASSLQQETEAFF

j_gene: TRBJ2-5
d_gene: TRBD2
abundance: .
v_gene: TRBV5-1
CDR3nt: TGCGCCAGCAGCTTCGGCGGGGGGGCCGAGACCCAGTACTTC
CDR3aa: CASSFGGGAETQYF

j_gene: TRBJ1-2
d_gene: .
abundance: .
v_gene: TRBV30
CDR3nt: TGTGCCTACCTACAGGAGAACTATGGCTACACCTTC
CDR3aa: CAYLQENYGYTF

j_gene: TRBJ2-7
d_gene: TRBD2
abundance: once
v_gene: TRBV5-8
CDR3nt: TGTGCCAGCAGCGCGACTAGCGGGGTCGTCCACGAGCAGTACTTC
CDR3aa: CASSATSGVVHEQYF

j_gene: TRBJ2-5
d_gene: TRBD1
abundance: .
v_gene: TRBV18
CDR3nt: TGTGCCAGCTCAACACAGGGGGCGGAGACCCAGTACTTC
CDR3aa: CASSTQGAETQYF

j_gene: TRBJ2-3
d_gene: .
abundance: many
v_gene: TRBV7-2
CDR3nt: TGTGCCAGCAGCCCCGCAGATACGCAGTATTTT
CDR3aa: CASSPADTQYF

j_gene: TRBJ1-4
d_gene: .
abundance: .
v_gene: TRBV19
CDR3nt: TGTGCCAGTAGTTATGCAACTAATGAAAAACTGTTTTTT
CDR3aa: CASSYATNEKLFF

j_gene: TRBJ1-2
d_gene: TRBD1
abundance: .
v_gene: TRBV3-1/TRBV3-2
CDR3nt: TGTGCCAGCAGCACCCGGACAGGGGCGGATGGCTACACCTTC
CDR3aa: CASSTRTGADGYTF

j_gene: TRBJ2-3
d_gene: .
abundance: .
v_gene: TRBV27
CDR3nt: TGTGCCAGCAGACTAGGTGGTTTCGCAGATACGCAGTATTTT
CDR3aa: CASRLGGFADTQYF